This TCR beta chain was captured in a study of T cell responses to AZD1222 COVID-19 vaccine. Overall study results and limits: Rises in breadth and depth of Spike-specific TCRs came after two AZD1222 doses. Regions 160-218 and 743-854 held dominance among vaccine-associated CD4 TCRs, which spanned spike. Only a handful of individuals given AZD1222 were seropositive at baseline. Reports indicate that nearly half of spike-specific TCRs are directed at unmutated variant regions.

On this clone: Its antigen is unknown.

TCRdb keeps only in-frame clones here, not all; method: immunoSEQ multiplex PCR. The sample gives around 35,000 clones, over 75% of which show up once; about 11% is in the top ten. This CDR3 has 10 residues. Trimming left V 5 bases short and J 6 bases short, with 4 bases between. Germline CDR1 is LNHDA and CDR2 is SQIVND (reference sequence). The sample here was peripheral blood, taken 28 days after the second AZD1222 dose. J is TRBJ1-1 and V is TRBV19; no clear D. The sequence was collected from an adult who received the AZD1222 COVID-19 vaccine. The CDR3 reads CASSGPEAFF. The CDR3 DNA is TGTGCCAGTAGTGGACCTGAAGCTTTCTTT.